The next 25 T cell receptor beta chains were all read from a single sample in a study of blood T cell repertoires in COVID-19 (TCRdb year 2020). The method behind the library was the immunoSEQ multiplex PCR assay. TCRdb stores this immuneACCESS table with in-frame sequences only. Part of the clones is absent; in the studies checked, under half of the shortfall reflects unresolved V genes, and no reason is known for the rest. The sample has approximately 300,000 clones on record, roughly 90% of them singletons. Approximately 0.84% of the sample rests with the top ten. The sample was peripheral blood. These receptors all stem from a man younger than 45 with acute or convalescent COVID-19.

This clone was seen only once. Written as DNA, the CDR3 is TGTGCCTGGACCAGGGGGCCAGGTGGCTACACCTTC. This sequence encodes CAWTRGPGGYTF. The gene calls are TRBV30 and TRBJ1-2, with TRBD1 matching over 8 bases. The CDR3 totals 12 residues. The germline gives CDR1 GTSNPN, CDR2 SVGIG (reference sequence). Trimming removed 4 bases from V and 7 bases from J; junction bases left unmatched: 5.

The V and J genes are TRBV19 and TRBJ1-5; D gene ambiguous. Germline CDR1 is LNHDA and CDR2 is SQIVND (reference sequence). V lost 7 bases and J lost 3, with 7 bases in between. CDR3 length: 12 amino acids. As DNA, the CDR3 is TGTGCCAGTACCTCCTTCAATCAGCCCCAGCATTTT. Translating gives CASTSFNQPQHF. The full variable domain, with the rest looked up from reference TRBV19 and TRBJ1-5, is DGGITQSPKYLFRKEGQNVTLSCEQNLNHDAMYWYRQDPGQGLRLIYYSQIVNDFQKGDIAEGYSVSREKKESFPLTVTSAQKNPTAFYLCASTSFNQPQHFGDGTRLSIL.

The sample holds one count of this clone. The junction and the germline gene differ at one end; a read error may be behind it. V and J are TRBV28 and TRBJ1-5, with 7 bases identical to TRBD1. CDR1 is MDHEN and CDR2 is SYDVKM in the germline V gene. The CDR3 totals 15 residues. The CDR3 is CASRPEFPTGAAIPF. The CDR3 coding sequence is TGTGCCAGCAGACCCGAATTCCCCACAGGGGCCGCGATCCCTTTT.

This chain links TRBV28 with TRBJ1-5; TRBD1 aligns across 10 bases. From germline, CDR1 is MDHEN and CDR2 SYDVKM. The CDR3 extends over 15 amino acids. V lost 6 bases and J lost 2; bases outside the gene matches: 4. The CDR3 here is CASSSGQGGNQPQHF. The CDR3 coding sequence is TGTGCCAGCAGCTCCGGACAGGGGGGCAATCAGCCCCAGCATTTT.

The chain links TRBV4-1 to TRBJ1-1; 7 bases are a match to TRBD1. V was pared by 4 bases and J by 0 bases, with 8 bases of the junction left unmatched. The CDR3 covers 16 residues. CDR1 MGHRA and CDR2 YSYEKL come from the germline V gene. The CDR3 DNA reads as TGCGCCAGCAGCCTTGTTTGGGGACAGATGAACACTGAAGCTTTCTTT. It translates to CASSLVWGQMNTEAFF.

A remark on this clone: Additional DNA sequences in this sample encode the identical CDR3. The chain employs TRBV18 and TRBJ2-7; D unresolved. Germline CDR1 and CDR2: KGHSH and LQKENI. The V end was cut by 3 bases, the J end by 7 bases, with 7 bases between. The CDR3 runs 11 residues. CDR3 region: CASSPAWEQYF. In DNA form, the CDR3 reads TGTGCCAGCTCACCGGCCTGGGAGCAGTACTTC.

This chain joins TRBV2 and TRBJ1-6, with TRBD1 matching 10 bases. Germline lookup yields CDR1 SNHLY and CDR2 FYNNEI. CDR3 length equals 14 residues. J gave up 12 bases and V 8 bases, and 10 bases lay outside the gene matches. In DNA form, the CDR3 reads TGTGCCAGCTTGCGGGGACAGGGGTATGGACCCCTCCACTTT. It is translated as CASLRGQGYGPLHF.

V usage is TRBV7-9 and J usage is TRBJ2-2; the match to TRBD1 covers 10 bases. With V trimmed by 1 base and J by 2 bases, 7 bases remained unmatched. Germline V gene lookup returns CDR1 SEHNR and CDR2 FQNEAQ (reference sequence). CDR3 length: 18 amino acids. CDR3 bases: TGTGCCAGCAGCTTAGGCTTCCGGGACAGGGGAAACACCGGGGAGCTGTTTTTT. This codes for CASSLGFRDRGNTGELFF.

The rearrangement uses TRBV11-2 and TRBJ1-4, with a possible D match to TRBD1 (6 bases). Trimming pared 1 base from V and 3 bases from J, leaving 15 bases between. CDR3 length: 17 residues. Germline V gene lookup returns CDR1 SGHAT and CDR2 FQNNGV. The CDR3 sequence: CASSLAGRRQANEKLFF. The CDR3, as DNA: TGTGCCAGCAGCTTAGCCGGCAGGAGACAGGCTAATGAAAAACTGTTTTTT.

This sequence joins TRBV10-1 and TRBJ2-1; possibly TRBD2 for D (10 bases). The CDR3 sequence is 18 residues long. Germline V gene data show CDR1 as WNHNN and CDR2 as SYGVQD (reference sequence). V was pared by 6 bases and J by 7 bases, with 28 bases between. The CDR3 reads CASSPGQGTSGRVNEQFF. CDR3 nucleotides: TGCGCCAGCAGCCCGGGACAGGGAACCAGCGGGAGGGTGAATGAGCAGTTCTTC.

The V call is TRBV7-2, the J call TRBJ2-7; 11 nucleotides match TRBD2. V shed 1 base, J shed 3 bases, and the junction held 2 bases outside the gene matches. Per the germline V gene, CDR1 is SGHTA and CDR2 is FQGNSA. This CDR3 is 15 amino acids long. CDR3 nucleotides: TGTGCCAGCAGCTTAGTGACTAGCGGGGTCTACGAGCAGTACTTC. Translated, it gives CASSLVTSGVYEQYF.

The V and J genes are TRBV21-1 and TRBJ1-6; the table's TRBD1 call for D was not verified on the DNA. TRBV21-1 is designated a pseudogene. This CDR3 comprises 16 residues. CDR3 protein: CARPLDRSSYNSPLHF. The CDR3 DNA sequence: TGTGCCAGGCCCCTCGACAGAAGCTCCTATAATTCACCCCTCCACTTT.

V usage is TRBV9 and J usage is TRBJ2-7; 8 bases fit TRBD1. Trimming removed 0 bases from V and 4 bases from J; junction bases left unmatched: 9. Per the germline V gene, CDR1 is SGDLS and CDR2 is YYNGEE. The CDR3 spans 16 residues. The CDR3 DNA reads TGTGCCAGCAGCGTAGAGGGGACAGGTGGAGTTTACGAGCAGTACTTC. Translating it yields CASSVEGTGGVYEQYF.

This chain connects TRBV7-9 to TRBJ1-5, with 8 bases lining up with TRBD1. The V gene's germline CDR1 is SEHNR and CDR2 FQNEAQ (reference sequence). The CDR3 has 14 residues. The V and J ends lost 5 bases and 5 bases, in that order; junction bases with no gene match: 5. The CDR3 sequence: CASSLQGVDQPQHF. CDR3 in DNA: TGTGCCAGCAGCCTACAGGGGGTGGATCAGCCCCAGCATTTT.

The chain recombines TRBV2 with TRBJ1-2; D possibly corresponds to TRBD1 (5 bases). Germline V gene data show CDR1 as SNHLY and CDR2 as FYNNEI. V lost 6 bases to trimming and J lost 4 bases, with 12 bases between them. This CDR3 is built from 13 residues. CDR3 in amino acids: CASSATGSYGYTF. The CDR3 DNA sequence: TGTGCCAGCAGCGCTACAGGTAGCTATGGCTACACCTTC.

The chain carries TRBV30 and TRBJ2-5; D not resolved. Germline assignment: CDR1 GTSNPN and CDR2 SVGIG (reference sequence). V was clipped by 0 bases and J by 5 bases, with 10 bases between them. This CDR3 has 13 residues. CDR3 in DNA: TGTGCCTGGAGTGTACCCCAACGGGAGACCCAGTACTTC. It is translated as CAWSVPQRETQYF.

The chain couples TRBV18 to TRBJ2-5, with D uncertain. Deletions cut 5 bases from V and 0 bases from J, with 10 bases between. Per the germline V gene, CDR1 is KGHSH and CDR2 is LQKENI. The CDR3 is 14 residues long. CDR3 nucleotide sequence: TGTGCCAGCTCAAACCGGGTCAACCAAGAGACCCAGTACTTC. Translation gives CASSNRVNQETQYF.

The chain employs TRBV9 and TRBJ1-2; D not certain. Germline values: CDR1 SGDLS, CDR2 YYNGEE. This CDR3 is built from 15 residues. Trimming took 2 bases from V and 8 from J, leaving 19 bases between them. CDR3 sequence reads: CASSVSSAGKEGYTF. The DNA of the CDR3 is TGTGCCAGCAGCGTCTCCTCGGCGGGTAAGGAAGGCTACACCTTC.

This chain links TRBV27 with TRBJ2-7; tentative D call: TRBD1 (6 bases). Germline V gene sequence: CDR1 MNHEY, CDR2 SMNVEV (reference sequence). The CDR3 spans 14 residues. Trimming left V 1 base short and J 5 bases short, with 12 bases between. The CDR3 loop reads CASSLWIGQHEQYF. The CDR3 region has the DNA TGTGCCAGCAGTTTATGGATCGGACAGCACGAGCAGTACTTC.

The V call is TRBV28, the J call TRBJ2-1, with 8 bases aligning to TRBD1. The CDR3 spans 14 residues. From germline, CDR1 is MDHEN and CDR2 SYDVKM. Trimming removed 6 bases from V and 6 bases from J; junction bases left unmatched: 7. CDR3 in amino acids: CASSRPTGANEQFF. CDR3 nucleotide sequence: TGTGCCAGCAGCCGCCCGACAGGGGCCAATGAGCAGTTCTTC.

The chain links TRBV5-1 to TRBJ2-1; 10 bases are shared with TRBD2. From germline, CDR1 is SGHRS and CDR2 YFSETQ. CDR3 size: 15 residues. The trim removed 2 bases at V and 7 bases at J, leaving 6 bases unmatched. Written as DNA, the CDR3 is TGCGCCAGCAGCTTCGGACTAGCGGCGGGGAATGAGCAGTTCTTC. This gives the protein CASSFGLAAGNEQFF. Full variable domain (outside the CDR3, taken from reference TRBV5-1 and TRBJ2-1): KAGVTQTPRYLIKTRGQQVTLSCSPISGHRSVSWYQQTPGQGLQFLFEYFSETQRNKGNFPGRFSGRQFSNSRSEMNVSTLELGDSALYLCASSFGLAAGNEQFFGPGTRLTVL.

J is TRBJ2-5 and V is TRBV7-6; 8 bases fit TRBD2. CDR3 length: 16 residues. Germline CDR1 SGHVS, CDR2 FNYEAQ. V lost 1 base to trimming and J lost 4 bases; unmatched junction nucleotides: 8. The DNA for the CDR3 is TGTGCCAGCAGCTTAGTCAGCGGGAGATTAGGAGAGACCCAGTACTTC. Translated, it gives CASSLVSGRLGETQYF.

The genes are TRBV5-4 and TRBJ1-2, with D maybe TRBD1 (5 bases). The CDR3 is made up of 12 amino acids. Trimming shortened V by 3 bases and J by 6 bases, and 9 bases separated the two germline ends. CDR1 and CDR2 from the germline V gene are SGHNT and YYREEE (reference sequence). CDR3 sequence: CASSWDFDGYTF. The CDR3 nucleotides read TGTGCCAGCAGCTGGGACTTCGATGGCTACACCTTC.

The J gene is TRBJ1-5, the V gene TRBV29-1; possible D gene TRBD1, 5 bases. Germline CDR1 SQVTM, CDR2 ANQGSEA. The CDR3 consists of 13 residues. The ends were cut back, 4 bases at V and 6 bases at J, with 13 bases in the middle. CDR3 bases: TGCAGCGTTGTGGCCGGGGGAGGTCAGCCCCAGCATTTT. Residues: CSVVAGGGQPQHF.

The rearrangement uses TRBV15 and TRBJ1-3, with 7 nucleotides matching TRBD1. J lost 0 bases, V lost 2 bases, and 4 bases had no gene match. CDR1 is LNHNV, CDR2 YYDKDF, per germline (reference sequence). The CDR3 runs to 16 residues. CDR3 in amino acids: CATSRTDRHSGNTIYF. DNA for the CDR3: TGTGCCACCAGCAGAACGGACAGGCACTCTGGAAACACCATATATTTT.